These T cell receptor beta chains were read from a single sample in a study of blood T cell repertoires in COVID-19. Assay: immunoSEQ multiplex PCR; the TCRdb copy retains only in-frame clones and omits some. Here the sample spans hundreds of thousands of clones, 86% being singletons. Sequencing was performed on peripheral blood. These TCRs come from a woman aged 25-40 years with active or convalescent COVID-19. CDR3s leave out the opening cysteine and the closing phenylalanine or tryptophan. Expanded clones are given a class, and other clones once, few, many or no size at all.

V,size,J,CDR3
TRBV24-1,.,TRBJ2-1,ATSVSGQGNNEQF
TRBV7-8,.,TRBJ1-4,ASSLERAPLAEKLF
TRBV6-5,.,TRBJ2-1,ASRPAGGNEQF
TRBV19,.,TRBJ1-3,ASSEGLAGNTIY
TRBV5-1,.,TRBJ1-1,ASSSNPGQGWTEAF
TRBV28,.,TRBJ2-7,ASSLSTGTRREQY
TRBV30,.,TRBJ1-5,AWSLSRDQPQH
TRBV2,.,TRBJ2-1,ASRAAVLAGGFYNEQF
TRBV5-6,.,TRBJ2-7,ASSFQNRNYEQY
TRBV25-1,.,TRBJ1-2,ASSDTGDHYGYT
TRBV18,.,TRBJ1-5,ASSHRENNQPQH
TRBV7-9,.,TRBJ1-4,ASSPTAGTVNEKLF
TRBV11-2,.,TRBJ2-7,ASSPLGQFTSGRYEQY
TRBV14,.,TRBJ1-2,ASSQDWAGANYGYT
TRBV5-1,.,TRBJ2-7,ASSLPAGGTPYEQY
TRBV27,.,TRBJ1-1,ASSQRPTGGLTEAF
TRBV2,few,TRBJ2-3,ASSYSTDTQY
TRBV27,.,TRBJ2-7,ASSARLGDRGYLSYEQY
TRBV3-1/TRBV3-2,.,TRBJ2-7,ASTLAGGSYEQY
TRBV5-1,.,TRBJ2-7,ASSFGQLGTSGSTYEQY
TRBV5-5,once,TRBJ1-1,ASSFMTGPANTEAF
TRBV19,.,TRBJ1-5,ASSHPGQNNQPQH
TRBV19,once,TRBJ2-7,ASSIDSASGSSYEQY
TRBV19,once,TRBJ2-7,ASSEMPPGQGPHEQY
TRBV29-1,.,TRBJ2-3,SVSTGGGTDTQY
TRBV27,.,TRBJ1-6,ASSPGTDGGSPLH
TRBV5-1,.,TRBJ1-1,ASSLVRGVTEAF